A selection of T cell receptor beta chains follows, all from one sample in a study of spatial heterogeneity in lung cancer. TCRdb ran MiXCR on the 5' RACE reads and lists one entry per CDR3 protein. Among about 60,000 distinct CDR3 sequences, 8.4% were seen once, and the ten largest hold approximately 15%. Sequencing was performed on PBMCs, taken at surgery. These receptors came from a female donor with early-stage non-small cell lung cancer. Both conserved end residues are part of each CDR3. A D gene is named only where the DNA matches it firmly. Expanded clones are given a class, and other clones once, few, many or no size at all.

size,D,V,J,DNA,CDR3
few,NA,TRBV20-1,TRBJ2-3,TGCAGTGCTAGAGATGGAAAGGGGGGCACAGATACGCAGTATTTT,CSARDGKGGTDTQYF
few,NA,TRBV28,TRBJ2-2,TGTGCCAGCACGGGGGACACCGGGGAGCTGTTTTTT,CASTGDTGELFF
many,NA,TRBV12-3/TRBV12-4,TRBJ1-5,TGTGCCAGCAGTTTGGAGGGGCCGAGCAATCAGCCCCAGCATTTT,CASSLEGPSNQPQHF
NA,NA,TRBV5-4,TRBJ2-3,TGTGCCAGCAGCCCAAACCTGGATACGCAGTATTTT,CASSPNLDTQYF
NA,TRBD2,TRBV3-1,TRBJ2-7,TGTGCCAGCAGTCTAGCGGGTTTGGTTTACGAGCAGTACTTC,CASSLAGLVYEQYF
few,NA,TRBV7-6,TRBJ2-2,TGTGCCAGCAACCTAGGAGGGATGGGCGGGGAGCTGTTTTTT,CASNLGGMGGELFF
NA,NA,TRBV6-5,TRBJ2-1,TGTGCCAGCAGTTACTCGTTGACAGCCTACAATGAGCAGTTCTTC,CASSYSLTAYNEQFF
few,NA,TRBV5-4,TRBJ2-1,TGTGCCAGCAGCTTGGTCGGTCAGGGAGATGACGAGCAGTTCTTC,CASSLVGQGDDEQFF
NA,NA,TRBV5-1,TRBJ1-5,TGCGCCAGCAGCTTGGACAGTAAGAATCAGCCCCAGCATTTT,CASSLDSKNQPQHF
few,NA,TRBV29-1,TRBJ2-4,TGCAGCGTTGAGGGGGACGCCAAAAACATTCAGTACTTC,CSVEGDAKNIQYF
many,TRBD1,TRBV23-1,TRBJ2-2,TGCGCCAGCAGACCCTGGACAGGGGGTGGCGGGGAGCTGTTTTTT,CASRPWTGGGGELFF
many,TRBD2,TRBV3-1,TRBJ2-3,TGTGCCAGCAGGCCCAGCGGGGGGGCTAGCACAGATACGCAGTATTTT,CASRPSGGASTDTQYF
few,TRBD2,TRBV7-8,TRBJ2-3,TGTGCCAGCAGCTTAACGGGAGGGCCGAAAGATACGCAGTATTTT,CASSLTGGPKDTQYF
many,TRBD1,TRBV7-3,TRBJ2-3,TGTGCCAGCAGCTGGGGACAGGGAGGGGATACGCAGTATTTT,CASSWGQGGDTQYF
NA,TRBD2,TRBV5-6,TRBJ2-7,TGTGCCAGCAGCTCGGGGGGGACCTACGAGCAGTACTTC,CASSSGGTYEQYF
many,TRBD2,TRBV5-1,TRBJ2-1,TGCGCCAGCAGCCCTTTAGCGGGAACGGGGAATGAGCAGTTCTTC,CASSPLAGTGNEQFF
many,NA,TRBV12-3/TRBV12-4,TRBJ2-3,TGTGCCAGCAGTTGGAGGGCAGGGGCAGATACGCAGTATTTT,CASSWRAGADTQYF
NA,TRBD2,TRBV5-1,TRBJ2-1,TGCGCCAGCAGCTTTACTAGCGGGTCCTACAATGAGCAGTTCTTC,CASSFTSGSYNEQFF
many,TRBD1,TRBV24-1,TRBJ1-5,TGTGCCACCCAGGGGGCTAATCAGCCCCAGCATTTT,CATQGANQPQHF
many,NA,TRBV6-6,TRBJ2-1,TGTGCCAGCAGCGCCCCCGGCAATGAGCAGTTCTTC,CASSAPGNEQFF
few,NA,TRBV7-3,TRBJ2-3,TGTGCCAGCAGCCCTGGGGTGGCCACAGATACGCAGTATTTT,CASSPGVATDTQYF
many,TRBD1,TRBV2,TRBJ1-2,TGTGCCAGCAGTTCACGCGGGACAGGGGGTCGTGGCTACACCTTC,CASSSRGTGGRGYTF
NA,NA,TRBV20-1,TRBJ2-6,TGCAGTGCTAGAGAAGTGTCGGGGAGGGCCAACGTCCTGACTTTC,CSAREVSGRANVLTF
few,TRBD1,TRBV12-5,TRBJ2-7,TGTGCTAGTGGTTTGGAGACCACCGGGACAGGGATTTTCTACGAGCAGTACTTC,CASGLETTGTGIFYEQYF
NA,NA,TRBV9,TRBJ2-3,TGTGCCAGCAGCGCTTACACAGATACGCAGTATTTT,CASSAYTDTQYF
few,NA,TRBV5-1,TRBJ1-2,TGCGCCAGCAGCTTGGGGTTAGGGCCAGCCGGTCGGAGAGAAGGCTACACCTTC,CASSLGLGPAGRREGYTF
NA,TRBD2,TRBV27,TRBJ2-2,TGTGCCAGCAGTTTACTAGCGGCGAACACCGGGGAGCTGTTTTTT,CASSLLAANTGELFF